A single sample is the source of the 28 T cell receptor beta chains below, sequenced in a study of T cells in Graves' hyperthyroidism and ophthalmopathy. RNA transcripts yielded amplified TCR beta CDR3 regions. The TCR CDR3 was amplified in a first-round RT-PCR using the HTBI primer set. TCRdb recomputed calls from the multiplex PCR reads with MiXCR, one row per CDR3 protein. The repertoire includes some 620,000 distinct CDR3 sequences, around 15% of them detected once, and around 3.9% sits in the top ten. Material: blood. The receptors originated from a young woman with Graves' hyperthyroidism.

This clonotype was counted a single time. Possible read error: a much larger clone is one base away. The gene calls are TRBV7-2 and TRBJ1-4; TRBD1 might be the D (5 bases). The CDR3 extends over 14 amino acids. CDR1 and CDR2 (germline): SGHTA, FQGNSA. The V and J ends lost 4 bases and 6 bases respectively, with 12 bases between them. The CDR3 coding sequence is TGTGCCAGCAGCTCAGGGCGGTCTCATGAAAAACTGTTTTTT. Encoded protein: CASSSGRSHEKLFF. Drawing the rest from reference TRBV7-2 and TRBJ1-4, the complete variable domain is GAGVSQSPSNKVTEKGKDVELRCDPISGHTALYWYRQSLGQGLEFLIYFQGNSAPDKSGLPSDRFSAERTGGSVSTLTIQRTQQEDSAVYLCASSSGRSHEKLFFGSGTQLSVL.

The CDR3 here is CASGRGGATGTEAFF. The DNA for the CDR3 is TGTGCCAGCGGTCGAGGGGGGGCCACGGGGACTGAAGCTTTCTTT. This chain uses TRBV27 with TRBJ1-1; tentative D call: TRBD1 (6 bases). Trimming took off 8 bases at V and 5 bases at J, with 21 bases between the two ends. Per germline, CDR1 MNHEY and CDR2 SMNVEV (reference sequence). This CDR3 comprises 15 residues.

The table lists this clonotype with a few counts. The rearrangement joins TRBV7-9 to TRBJ1-2; 8 nucleotides match TRBD1. V lost 9 bases, J lost 3 bases, and 6 bases stayed unmatched. CDR1 is SEHNR, CDR2 FQNEAQ, per germline (reference sequence). There are 13 residues in the CDR3. The CDR3 region has the DNA TGTGCCAGTCAGGGGGCGATGGACTATGGCTACACCTTC. Protein product: CASQGAMDYGYTF. Based on the CDR3 plus reference TRBV7-9 and TRBJ1-2, the full variable domain is DTGVSQNPRHKITKRGQNVTFRCDPISEHNRLYWYRQTLGQGPEFLTYFQNEAQLEKSRLLSDRFSAERPKGSFSTLEIQRTEQGDSAMYLCASQGAMDYGYTFGSGTRLTVV.

The J gene is TRBJ2-3, the V gene TRBV4-1; a possible D gene is TRBD2 (6 bases). Trimming removed 1 base at V and 1 base at J, with 18 bases between. CDR1 MGHRA and CDR2 YSYEKL come from the germline V gene. The CDR3 contains 18 residues. The CDR3 coding sequence is TGCGCCAGCAGCCAAGGAGTTGCGGGGACTTGGGGCACAGATACGCAGTATTTT. Protein: CASSQGVAGTWGTDTQYF.

This clonotype was recorded at least ten times. The V and J genes are TRBV12-3 or TRBV12-4 and TRBJ2-5; D may be TRBD2 (6 bases). CDR3 length equals 13 residues. V was cut by 10 bases and J by 6 bases, with 18 bases left in between. The DNA of the CDR3 is TGTGCCACCGGGCCCAGGAGGGCAAAGACCCAGTACTTC. The encoded protein is CATGPRRAKTQYF.

Many counts were recorded for this clonotype. V is TRBV29-1 and J is TRBJ2-3, with a tentative D call TRBD2 (5 bases). V dropped 1 base and J dropped 2 bases, with 16 bases sitting between them. Germline CDR1 reads SQVTM; CDR2 reads ANQGSEA. The length of the CDR3 is 16 residues. CDR3 coding DNA: TGCAGCGTTGAAGTTGCTAGCAGCATTTTCACAGATACGCAGTATTTT. Protein: CSVEVASSIFTDTQYF.

This clonotype appeared a few times. V gene TRBV4-1 combines with J gene TRBJ1-2; 9 bases line up with TRBD1. The CDR3 sequence is 15 residues long. J was trimmed by 5 bases and V by 1 base; bases with no gene match: 5. Germline values: CDR1 MGHRA, CDR2 YSYEKL. In DNA, the CDR3 is TGCGCCAGCAGCCAAGGTGGGGACAGGGAATATGGCTACACCTTC. It encodes CASSQGGDREYGYTF.

The genes are TRBV4-3 and TRBJ1-1, with D possibly TRBD1 on 5 matching bases. V was trimmed by 2 bases and J by 3 bases, leaving 22 bases between them. Per the germline V gene, CDR1 is LGHNA and CDR2 is YSLEER. The length of the CDR3 is 18 residues. The CDR3 reads CASSQSQTPTAGDTEAFF. In nucleotides, the CDR3 is TGCGCCAGCAGCCAATCCCAGACCCCGACCGCGGGGGACACTGAAGCTTTCTTT.

In its sample, this clonotype was seen a few times. V usage is TRBV29-1 and J usage is TRBJ1-1; TRBD1 is a possible D gene (5 bases). Germline V gives CDR1 SQVTM, CDR2 ANQGSEA. V gave up 4 bases and J gave up 11 bases, with 17 bases separating them. This CDR3 is 12 amino acids long. The CDR3 coding sequence is TGCAGCGTTGCCGACGCGGGGGGTAACGCTTTCTTT. Translation gives CSVADAGGNAFF.

The table lists this clonotype with many counts. This chain links TRBV28 with TRBJ2-7, with D tentatively TRBD2 (6 bases). CDR1 and CDR2 (germline): MDHEN, SYDVKM. This CDR3 is built from 12 residues. Trimming removed 4 bases from V and 6 bases from J, with 10 bases in between. In nucleotides, the CDR3 is TGTGCCAGCAGTTCGGCGGGGACCGAGCAGTACTTC. It translates to CASSSAGTEQYF.

The chain uses TRBV2 and TRBJ2-2; 9 nucleotides line up with TRBD1. Germline-derived CDR1 and CDR2 are SNHLY and FYNNEI. The CDR3 spans 14 residues. J lost 5 bases, V lost 4 bases, and 2 bases had no gene match. The CDR3 coding sequence is TGTGCCAGCAGTGTACAGGGGGCTACCGGGGAGCTGTTTTTT. Translating it yields CASSVQGATGELFF.

This clonotype was found many times. The chain uses TRBV27 and TRBJ2-7; 8 nucleotides line up with TRBD1. After removal of 5 bases from V and 2 bases from J, the junction contained 5 bases not matched to a gene. Germline CDR1 reads MNHEY; CDR2 reads SMNVEV (reference sequence). The CDR3 loop spans 14 amino acids. In nucleotides, the CDR3 is TGTGCCAGCAGTGGACAGGGAAGTACCTACGAGCAGTACTTC. Translating gives CASSGQGSTYEQYF.

This chain links TRBV2 with TRBJ2-3; 8 positions match TRBD1. Germline V gene lookup returns CDR1 SNHLY and CDR2 FYNNEI. The V gene end was trimmed by 6 bases and the J gene end by 6 bases; junction bases not matched to a gene: 17. The CDR3 is 17 amino acids. Here the CDR3 reads CASSAPDRAEELDTQYF. The CDR3 DNA follows: TGTGCCAGCAGCGCTCCGGACAGGGCCGAGGAATTGGATACGCAGTATTTT.

This clonotype appeared many times. The chain couples TRBV28 to TRBJ1-2; D perhaps matches TRBD1 (5 bases). The CDR3 runs 13 residues. The V end lost 2 bases, the J end lost 8 bases, and 12 bases lay between the germline ends. The germline gives CDR1 MDHEN, CDR2 SYDVKM. CDR3 DNA sequence: TGTGCCAGCAGTTTAGGAGGGGATGGCGGCTACACCTTC. It translates to CASSLGGDGGYTF.

This clonotype was seen repeatedly, ten times or more. This chain connects TRBV28 to TRBJ2-1; D is perhaps TRBD2 (6 bases). This CDR3 is 15 amino acids long. Germline lookup yields CDR1 MDHEN and CDR2 SYDVKM. Trimming shortened V by 3 bases and J by 7 bases, and 16 bases separated the two germline ends. CDR3 region: CASSLSLAATNEQFF. CDR3 sequence (DNA): TGTGCCAGCAGTTTGTCACTAGCCGCTACTAATGAGCAGTTCTTC. The variable domain in full, completed from reference TRBV28 and TRBJ2-1, reads DVKVTQSSRYLVKRTGEKVFLECVQDMDHENMFWYRQDPGLGLRLIYFSYDVKMKEKGDIPEGYSVSREKKERFSLILESASTNQTSMYLCASSLSLAATNEQFFGPGTRLTVL.

The chain joins TRBV6-2 or TRBV6-3 to TRBJ2-1, with D possibly matching TRBD2 (6 bases). Trimming took off 5 bases at V and 0 bases at J, with 14 bases between the two ends. The germline gives CDR1 MNHEY, CDR2 SVGEGT. CDR3 length: 16 residues. CDR3 bases: TGTGCCAGCAGTGACACTGGCGGGACCTCCTACAATGAGCAGTTCTTC. This translates into CASSDTGGTSYNEQFF.

This clonotype was seen more than once but under ten times. A much larger clone differs from this one at a single base, so this may be a read error. The chain is built from TRBV20-1 and TRBJ2-7; 11 bases map to TRBD2. This CDR3 is 14 amino acids long. Per the germline V gene, CDR1 is DFQATT and CDR2 is SNEGSKA (reference sequence). Trimming took 4 bases from V and 2 from J; bases not matched to a gene: 4. CDR3 region: CSANRSGRAYEQYF. The CDR3 region has the DNA TGCAGTGCTAACCGTAGCGGGAGGGCCTACGAGCAGTACTTC.

On this clonotype itself: The junction differs from germline at one of its ends, possibly a read error. The rearrangement links TRBV6-1 to TRBJ2-1; weak D call: TRBD2 (7 bases). The CDR3 covers 11 residues. Germline assignment: CDR1 MNHNS and CDR2 SASEGT. The CDR3 spells CASSEEGGGVF. The DNA for the CDR3 is TGTGCCAGCAGTGAAGAAGGAGGGGGGGTCTTC.

This clonotype was counted ten times or more. The J gene is TRBJ2-7, the V gene TRBV11-2; D not resolved. V lost 5 bases and J 3 bases, leaving 8 bases between the germline ends. The V gene's germline CDR1 is SGHAT and CDR2 FQNNGV. CDR3 length: 12 amino acids. As DNA, the CDR3 is TGTGCCAGCAGCGCACCGAGCTACGAGCAGTACTTC. This codes for CASSAPSYEQYF.

This clonotype appeared many times. The gene calls are TRBV20-1 and TRBJ2-1; D uncertain. The V end was cut by 5 bases, the J end by 5 bases, with 16 bases between. This CDR3 region has 14 residues. The V gene's germline CDR1 is DFQATT and CDR2 SNEGSKA (reference sequence). In nucleotides, the CDR3 is TGCAGTGCTTCGTCGGTTGGAAGGGACAATGAGCAGTTCTTC. Amino acid sequence: CSASSVGRDNEQFF.

There are many counts of this clonotype. J is TRBJ1-1 and V is TRBV7-2; D gene uncertain. Per the germline V gene, CDR1 is SGHTA and CDR2 is FQGNSA. The CDR3 extends over 15 amino acids. V gave up 3 bases and J gave up 3 bases, with 14 bases separating them. For the CDR3, the DNA is TGTGCCAGCAGCTTGGTGTCAGCGGTTGACACTGAAGCTTTCTTT. It yields the protein CASSLVSAVDTEAFF. Using reference TRBV7-2 and TRBJ1-1 for the parts outside the CDR3, the full variable domain is GAGVSQSPSNKVTEKGKDVELRCDPISGHTALYWYRQSLGQGLEFLIYFQGNSAPDKSGLPSDRFSAERTGGSVSTLTIQRTQQEDSAVYLCASSLVSAVDTEAFFGQGTRLTVV.

The chain joins TRBV28 to TRBJ2-7, with 8 bases that match TRBD1. V shed 7 bases, J shed 2 bases, and the junction held 7 bases outside the gene matches. The CDR3 has 14 amino acids. Germline CDR1 is MDHEN and CDR2 is SYDVKM. The CDR3 spells CASTGQAFTYEQYF. The DNA for the CDR3 is TGTGCCAGCACGGGACAGGCCTTTACCTACGAGCAGTACTTC. Supplemented by reference TRBV28 and TRBJ2-7, the full variable domain reads DVKVTQSSRYLVKRTGEKVFLECVQDMDHENMFWYRQDPGLGLRLIYFSYDVKMKEKGDIPEGYSVSREKKERFSLILESASTNQTSMYLCASTGQAFTYEQYFGPGTRLTVT.

A few counts support this clonotype. The V and J genes are TRBV2 and TRBJ2-1; 15 positions agree with TRBD2. The trim removed 6 bases at V and 12 bases at J, leaving 21 bases unmatched. Germline loops: CDR1 SNHLY, CDR2 FYNNEI. The CDR3 has 19 amino acids. CDR3 loop: CASSGGLAGGSRHARGQFF. DNA of the CDR3: TGTGCCAGCAGCGGGGGACTAGCGGGGGGTTCCAGACACGCCAGGGGGCAGTTCTTC.

This clonotype has at least ten counts. The V gene is TRBV5-6, the J gene TRBJ1-1; D is unresolved. From germline, CDR1 is SGHDT and CDR2 YYEEEE. The V end was cut by 1 base, the J end by 5 bases, with 6 bases between. The CDR3 is 12 residues long. The CDR3 nucleotides are TGTGCCAGCAGCTTGCTGAGAACTGAAGCTTTCTTT. This codes for CASSLLRTEAFF.

The table lists this clonotype with many counts. V gene TRBV7-9 combines with J gene TRBJ2-5; TRBD1 agrees at 9 bases. CDR3 length: 15 amino acids. The J segment lost 5 bases and the V segment lost 3 bases, leaving 7 bases of the junction unmatched. Germline assignment: CDR1 SEHNR and CDR2 FQNEAQ (reference sequence). The CDR3 region is CASSLWDRDWETQYF. The CDR3 nucleotides are TGTGCCAGCAGCTTGTGGGACAGGGATTGGGAGACCCAGTACTTC.

The chain has TRBV7-9 and TRBJ2-2; D not resolved. The CDR3 consists of 14 residues. Germline loops: CDR1 SEHNR, CDR2 FQNEAQ (reference sequence). V lost 4 bases and J lost 6, with 12 bases in between. As DNA, the CDR3 is TGTGCCAGCAGCTGGTCCGGTCGGTCCGGGGAGCTGTTTTTT. This gives the protein CASSWSGRSGELFF.

There are a few counts of this clonotype. The chain is built from TRBV20-1 and TRBJ1-6; D possibly corresponds to TRBD1 (6 bases). The CDR3 has 16 residues. Trimming left V 0 bases short and J 8 bases short, with 17 bases between. CDR1 is DFQATT, CDR2 SNEGSKA, per germline (reference sequence). The CDR3 sequence: CSARDQLRGGDSPLHF. In DNA, the CDR3 is TGCAGTGCTAGAGATCAGTTGAGGGGGGGGGATTCACCCCTCCACTTT.

V gene TRBV29-1 combines with J gene TRBJ2-1; 8 bases are shared with TRBD2. This CDR3 has 13 amino acids. V lost 5 bases and J lost 4; bases outside the gene matches: 4. Germline V CDR1 and CDR2: SQVTM, ANQGSEA. The CDR3 loop is CSVSGLGYNEQFF. CDR3 bases: TGCAGCGTTTCGGGACTAGGGTACAATGAGCAGTTCTTC.